These T cell receptor beta chains were read from a single sample in a study of CXCR3-negative and CXCR3-positive naive CD8 T cells. TCRdb re-called the 5' RACE reads and catalogs CDR3 proteins one per entry, DNA excluded. With under 150,000 distinct CDR3 sequences in the sample, the ten largest clones hold roughly 0.27%. The sample taken for sequencing was naive CXCR3+ CD8+ T cells from blood. The source of these receptors is a human donor in good health. Some clones in this sample may be carry-over from other donors' samples. Both conserved end residues are part of each CDR3.

j_call: TRBJ2-2; v_call: TRBV19; cdr3_aa: CASKNWAGELFF
j_call: TRBJ1-2; v_call: TRBV4-1; cdr3_aa: CASSQEPTGLDGYTF
j_call: TRBJ2-7; v_call: TRBV7-9; cdr3_aa: CASSSTGAPWYEQYF
j_call: TRBJ1-1; v_call: TRBV29-1; cdr3_aa: CSVEGDRSTEAFF
j_call: TRBJ1-1; v_call: TRBV12-3/TRBV12-4; cdr3_aa: CASSPPNLNTEAFF
j_call: TRBJ2-7; v_call: TRBV19; cdr3_aa: CASSRQGGDYEQYF
j_call: TRBJ2-1; v_call: TRBV6-4; cdr3_aa: CASSDSTGGYNEQFF
j_call: TRBJ2-3; v_call: TRBV3-1; cdr3_aa: CASSQDPRGASTDTQYF
j_call: TRBJ2-1; v_call: TRBV13; cdr3_aa: CASSLGQGGPALHDEQFF
j_call: TRBJ2-1; v_call: TRBV12-3/TRBV12-4; cdr3_aa: CASSFMGNEQFF
j_call: TRBJ1-2; v_call: TRBV4-2; cdr3_aa: CASSQDGIERGARDGYTF
j_call: TRBJ1-1; v_call: TRBV7-6; cdr3_aa: CASSPVNRATEAFF
j_call: TRBJ1-2; v_call: TRBV20-1; cdr3_aa: CSARDPANYGYTF
j_call: TRBJ2-6; v_call: TRBV19; cdr3_aa: CASSTGPGANVLTF
j_call: TRBJ1-3; v_call: TRBV7-9; cdr3_aa: CASSPSTAESSGNTIYF
j_call: TRBJ2-7; v_call: TRBV7-9; cdr3_aa: CASSLDFNEQYF
j_call: TRBJ2-6; v_call: TRBV5-1; cdr3_aa: CASRTEGANVLTF
j_call: TRBJ1-1; v_call: TRBV7-2; cdr3_aa: CASSLDQNSGWDSDTEAFF
j_call: TRBJ2-3; v_call: TRBV12-3/TRBV12-4; cdr3_aa: CASSSTGGDATNTQYF
j_call: TRBJ1-2; v_call: TRBV20-1; cdr3_aa: CSASSQRDGYGYTF